The rows below give T cell receptor beta chains drawn from one sample of a study of early T cells in non-severe SARS-CoV-2 infection. TCRdb passed the 5' RACE reads through MiXCR, listing each CDR3 protein once. The table records 45,000 to 65,000 distinct CDR3 sequences, 12% of them present only once. The specimen comprised whole blood, sampled at baseline. The source of these receptors is an adult who was a healthcare worker with PCR-confirmed SARS-CoV-2 infection or an uninfected control (not recorded which). Both conserved end residues are part of each CDR3. A D gene is named only where the DNA matches it firmly. Part of the rows lack a size; the others show once, few, many or a class for expanded clones.

j_gene	v_gene	d_gene	abundance	CDR3nt	CDR3aa
TRBJ2-1	TRBV20-1	TRBD2	-	TGCAGTGCCACCCGACTGTCCGGGACTAGGGTGTTTTACAATGAGCAGTTCTTC	CSATRLSGTRVFYNEQFF
TRBJ2-7	TRBV25-1	-	-	TGTGCCAGCAGTGGGACGGTCTCCTACGAGCAGTACTTC	CASSGTVSYEQYF
TRBJ1-6	TRBV6-6	-	many	TGTGCCAGCAGTTACTCGAAACAGAATAATTCACCCCTCCACTTT	CASSYSKQNNSPLHF
TRBJ2-7	TRBV20-1	-	-	TGCAGTGCTAGAGATGGGGCAGGGATGGGCGAGCAGTACTTC	CSARDGAGMGEQYF
TRBJ2-5	TRBV28	TRBD2	-	TGTGCCAGCAGTTTAGGGATAGCGGGAGGGGGACAAGAGACCCAGTACTTC	CASSLGIAGGGQETQYF
TRBJ2-3	TRBV20-1	-	many	TGCAGTGCTAGCGCGGAGATGAGAAATACGCAGTATTTT	CSASAEMRNTQYF
TRBJ1-1	TRBV7-3	-	-	TGTGCCAGCCATAGGGGACCGAACACTGAAGCTTTCTTT	CASHRGPNTEAFF
TRBJ1-1	TRBV24-1	TRBD1	once	TGTGCCACCAGAGGATCCGGGACAGGGTCCAACACTGAAGCTTTCTTT	CATRGSGTGSNTEAFF
TRBJ2-1	TRBV10-1	-	many	TGCGCCAGCAGTGATAGCGGATCCTACAATGAGCAGTTCTTC	CASSDSGSYNEQFF
TRBJ2-5	TRBV12-3/TRBV12-4	TRBD2	-	TGTGCCAGCAGTTTTAAAGCGGGAGGAGGGGAGACCCAGTACTTC	CASSFKAGGGETQYF
TRBJ2-1	TRBV7-3	-	many	TGTGCCAGCAGCTTAGTCGGGGGCTCCTACAATGAGCAGTTCTTC	CASSLVGGSYNEQFF
TRBJ2-7	TRBV21-1	-	few	TGTGCCAGCAGCAAAGACGGCGGGAATCGGTACGAGCAGTACTTC	CASSKDGGNRYEQYF
TRBJ1-3	TRBV12-3/TRBV12-4	-	-	TGTGCCAGCAGTTTCTTTGGAAACACCATATATTTT	CASSFFGNTIYF
TRBJ1-5	TRBV2	-	-	TGTGCCAGCAGTGGCAGAGGGGTCCCATATAGCAATCAGCCCCAGCATTTT	CASSGRGVPYSNQPQHF
TRBJ2-2	TRBV4-3	TRBD1	-	TGCGCCAGCAGCTATCGGGACAGGGCCACCGGGGAGCTGTTTTTT	CASSYRDRATGELFF
TRBJ2-7	TRBV4-2	TRBD1	few	TGTGCCAGCAGCCATGATACGACAGGGGCGGCCGAGCAGTACTTC	CASSHDTTGAAEQYF
TRBJ1-1	TRBV18	-	few	TGTGCCAGCTCCCGAGGGGGTAGTACTGAAGCTTTCTTT	CASSRGGSTEAFF
TRBJ2-2	TRBV29-1	-	many	TGCAGCGTCAGGAGGGGCACCGGGGAGCTGTTTTTT	CSVRRGTGELFF
TRBJ1-1	TRBV18	-	-	TGTGCCAGCTCACCATCGACGAACACTGAAGCTTTCTTT	CASSPSTNTEAFF
TRBJ1-1	TRBV27	-	few	TGTGCCAGCACTGAAGCTTTCTTT	CASTEAFF
TRBJ1-4	TRBV3-1	-	few	TGTGCCAGCAGCCTACCGGGACCCACCCAAAAACTGTTTTTT	CASSLPGPTQKLFF
TRBJ1-4	TRBV29-1	-	few	TGCAGCGTGGACATTAATGAAAAACTGTTTTTT	CSVDINEKLFF
TRBJ2-7	TRBV28	-	many	TGTGCCACTCACGGCAGGGGACTGGAGCAGTACTTC	CATHGRGLEQYF
TRBJ1-6	TRBV11-2	-	-	TGTGCCAGCAGGGACTTCAATAATTCACCCCTCCACTTT	CASRDFNNSPLHF
TRBJ1-5	TRBV3-1	-	-	TGTGCCAGCAGCAACGGGCGTAGCAATCAGCCCCAGCATTTT	CASSNGRSNQPQHF
TRBJ2-7	TRBV11-2	-	few	TGTGCCAGCAGCGTAGCGGTCCTAACCTACGAGCAGTACTTC	CASSVAVLTYEQYF
TRBJ2-7	TRBV20-1	-	-	TGCAGTGCTGTCGAGAATCCGACCCCCTACGAGCAGTACTTC	CSAVENPTPYEQYF
TRBJ2-7	TRBV7-2	TRBD1	many	TGTGCCAGCAGCCCAGCCCCCGGGACAGGGTACGAGCAGTACTTC	CASSPAPGTGYEQYF
TRBJ1-1	TRBV6-5	-	many	TGTGCCAGCAGGGACGGGCCGCAGGTTTTCTTT	CASRDGPQVFF
TRBJ2-1	TRBV6-2/TRBV6-3	-	many	TGTGCCAGCAGTTGGGGCTACAATGAGCAGTTCTTC	CASSWGYNEQFF
TRBJ2-6	TRBV18	-	-	TGTGCCAGCTCACGCGGGACAGTCGACAGGGCCAACGTCCTGACTTTC	CASSRGTVDRANVLTF
TRBJ1-4	TRBV5-1	-	-	TGCGCCAGCAGCTTGGAGGACAGTCCTAATGAAAAACTGTTTTTT	CASSLEDSPNEKLFF
TRBJ1-1	TRBV20-1	-	many	TGCAGTGTGAGCGGACAGTTTATGAACACTGAAGCTTTCTTT	CSVSGQFMNTEAFF
TRBJ2-3	TRBV28	TRBD2	few	TGTGCCAGCAGTCCTAGCGGGAGGGAGGATACGCAGTATTTT	CASSPSGREDTQYF
TRBJ2-1	TRBV6-4	TRBD2	-	TGTGCCAGTGCAAGGGGCGGGAGTATAAATGAGCAGTTCTTC	CASARGGSINEQFF
TRBJ1-2	TRBV3-1	-	-	TGTGCCAGCAGCCGAAGTCGTGACAGCTTGTATGGCTACACCTTC	CASSRSRDSLYGYTF
TRBJ1-1	TRBV2	-	few	TGTGCCAGTGAAGGGTTGGGGAGTGGGAACACTGAAGCTTTCTTT	CASEGLGSGNTEAFF
TRBJ2-2	TRBV7-3	-	few	TGTGCCAGCAGCTCAGGCGCTGGGTCCCGGTCCGGGGAGCTGTTTTTT	CASSSGAGSRSGELFF
TRBJ2-5	TRBV7-2	-	-	TGTGCCAGCAGCCCGTACCAAGAGACCCAGTACTTC	CASSPYQETQYF
TRBJ2-2	TRBV5-1	TRBD1	many	TGCGCCAGCAGCTACCCCGGACAGGGTTTGTCCGGGGAGCTGTTTTTT	CASSYPGQGLSGELFF
TRBJ1-4	TRBV28	-	-	TGTGCCAGCAGTTTATATCCTAGTACCTCTGAAAAACTGTTTTTT	CASSLYPSTSEKLFF